The 12 T cell receptor beta chains reported below all come from one sample, sequenced in a study of blood T cell repertoires in COVID-19. The table came from immunoSEQ multiplex PCR; TCRdb's copy has only in-frame clones and leaves some out. The sample consists of 100,000 to 150,000 clones, about nine tenths of them appearing once. Sample: peripheral blood. The receptors derive from a middle-aged man with active COVID-19.

V gene TRBV4-1 combines with J gene TRBJ1-6, with 8 bases aligning to TRBD1. The V segment lost 3 bases and the J segment 7 bases; nucleotides outside the gene matches: 5. CDR1 and CDR2 from the germline V gene are MGHRA and YSYEKL. The CDR3 covers 15 residues. CDR3 region: CASSQMHRGNSPLHF. In DNA, the CDR3 is TGCGCCAGCAGCCAGATGCACAGGGGGAATTCACCCCTCCACTTT.

CDR3 in DNA: TGTGCCAGCAGCTTACGGTTGAAGGTGACTAGCGGGGGGGGAGATACGCAGTATTTT. Translating gives CASSLRLKVTSGGGDTQYF. V usage is TRBV13 and J usage is TRBJ2-3; 14 positions agree with TRBD2. From germline, CDR1 is PRHDT and CDR2 FYEKMQ (reference sequence). Trimming cost V 2 bases and J 5 bases; bases outside gene matches: 12. The CDR3 runs 19 residues.

The J gene is TRBJ1-2, the V gene TRBV7-2; 9 bases map to TRBD1. The CDR3 loop spans 13 amino acids. Per the germline V gene, CDR1 is SGHTA and CDR2 is FQGNSA. Germline trimming cut 5 bases from V and 5 bases from J; bases unmatched to any gene: 3. In DNA form, the CDR3 reads TGTGCCAGCAGCCCACAGGGGGCGTATGGCTACACCTTC. It translates to CASSPQGAYGYTF.

The V gene is TRBV5-1, the J gene TRBJ2-7; 10 bases are shared with TRBD2. Trimming cost V 0 bases and J 4 bases; bases outside gene matches: 7. The CDR3 totals 16 residues. Germline CDR1 is SGHRS and CDR2 is YFSETQ. The CDR3 region has the DNA TGCGCCAGCAGCTTGGCCAGCGGGGGGGCCCCTTACGAGCAGTACTTC. Translating gives CASSLASGGAPYEQYF.

The chain employs TRBV14 and TRBJ2-1, with D perhaps matching TRBD2 (6 bases). The V and J ends lost 0 bases and 0 bases respectively, with 15 bases between them. CDR3 length: 18 amino acids. Germline CDR1 and CDR2: SGHDN and FVKESK. The CDR3 DNA reads TGTGCCAGCAGCCAAGACCCCCCGCGGGGCCTCTCCTACAATGAGCAGTTCTTC. It is translated as CASSQDPPRGLSYNEQFF.

J is TRBJ2-5 and V is TRBV15; 7 bases are a match to TRBD2. This CDR3 contains 13 residues. CDR1 LNHNV and CDR2 YYDKDF come from the germline V gene (reference sequence). V was clipped by 5 bases and J by 4 bases; unmatched bases: 4. CDR3 DNA sequence: TGTGCCACCAGCGGGGACTACGGAGAGACCCAGTACTTC. Amino acid sequence: CATSGDYGETQYF.

The rearrangement links TRBV6-2 or TRBV6-3 to TRBJ2-1; 8 nucleotides match TRBD2. V was pared by 4 bases and J by 4 bases, with 9 bases of the junction left unmatched. CDR1 is MNHEY and CDR2 is SVGEGT in the germline V gene. The CDR3 runs 16 residues. The CDR3 loop reads CASSSQLAATYNEQFF. For the CDR3, the DNA is TGTGCCAGCAGTTCCCAACTAGCGGCGACTTACAATGAGCAGTTCTTC.

The V call is TRBV25-1, the J call TRBJ1-4, with D possibly being TRBD1 (5 bases). The germline V and J ends were trimmed by 8 bases and 13 bases, with 17 bases remaining between them. This CDR3 is 12 amino acids long. Germline V gives CDR1 MGHDK, CDR2 SYGVNS. Here the CDR3 reads CASQFFTGGLFF. As DNA, the CDR3 is TGTGCCAGCCAATTTTTTACGGGGGGACTGTTTTTT.

The V and J genes are TRBV11-2 and TRBJ1-1, with TRBD1 matching 8 bases. The CDR3 runs to 13 residues. Looked up from germline, CDR1 is SGHAT and CDR2 is FQNNGV. The V and J ends lost 1 base and 7 bases, in that order; junction bases with no gene match: 2. The DNA of the CDR3 is TGTGCCAGCAGCTTAGCAGGACAGGGTGAAGCTTTCTTT. It translates to CASSLAGQGEAFF.

This chain links TRBV30 with TRBJ1-2; 7 positions agree with TRBD1. The length of the CDR3 is 14 residues. The J segment lost 6 bases and the V segment lost 0 bases, leaving 7 bases of the junction unmatched. In germline, CDR1 is GTSNPN, CDR2 SVGIG (reference sequence). CDR3 sequence (DNA): TGTGCCTGGAGTGTACGTAACAGGGGTGATGGCTACACCTTC. This encodes CAWSVRNRGDGYTF.

This clone was observed a single time. This chain links TRBV7-2 with TRBJ2-7; 10 positions match TRBD1. Germline V gives CDR1 SGHTA, CDR2 FQGNSA. The CDR3 has 15 residues. Trimming at V came to 2 bases and at J to 6 bases, leaving 7 bases not matched to a gene. CDR3: CASSLMGQGILEQYF. CDR3 sequence (DNA): TGTGCCAGCAGCTTAATGGGACAGGGGATACTCGAGCAGTACTTC. Full variable domain (rest looked up from reference TRBV7-2 and TRBJ2-7): GAGVSQSPSNKVTEKGKDVELRCDPISGHTALYWYRQSLGQGLEFLIYFQGNSAPDKSGLPSDRFSAERTGGSVSTLTIQRTQQEDSAVYLCASSLMGQGILEQYFGPGTRLTVT.

The V call is TRBV4-2, the J call TRBJ2-5, with a tentative D call TRBD2 (6 bases). CDR1 and CDR2 from the germline V gene are LGHNA and YNFKEQ. V was shortened by 1 base and J by 5 bases, with 11 bases between the two germline ends. CDR3 length equals 14 residues. The CDR3 here is CASSQGGGGETQYF. For the CDR3, the DNA is TGTGCCAGCAGCCAAGGCGGTGGGGGGGAGACCCAGTACTTC.